What follows are 28 T cell receptor beta chains derived from one specimen sequenced in a study of shared clonotypes between healthy human individuals. Profiling relied on immunoSEQ multiplex PCR, and the TCRdb table lists in-frame clones only, not all of them. The sample shows about 480,000 clones, less than 85% of them seen only once. Sequenced: PBMCs. The receptors stem from a woman between 40 and 55 years old in good health. Some clones in this sample may be carry-over from other donors' samples.

The chain recombines TRBV7-8 with TRBJ2-5, with 9 nucleotides matching TRBD1. Germline values: CDR1 SGHVS, CDR2 FQNEAQ. This CDR3 region has 15 residues. V trimming: 5 bases; J trimming: 5 bases; junction bases outside the gene matches: 9. In nucleotides, the CDR3 is TGTGCCAGCAGCCCCAGGGACAGGGAGAGGGAGACCCAGTACTTC. The encoded protein is CASSPRDRERETQYF.

The V and J genes are TRBV10-3 and TRBJ2-7, with 9 bases matching TRBD2. Unmatched junction bases numbered 10, after V lost 2 bases and J lost 5 bases. Germline assignment: CDR1 ENHRY and CDR2 SYGVKD. The length of the CDR3 is 16 residues. The CDR3 region has the DNA TGTGCCATCAGTGAGCGAGGGGCTAGCGGGATTAACGAGCAGTACTTC. This codes for CAISERGASGINEQYF.

The chain has TRBV5-1 and TRBJ2-1, with TRBD2 matching 10 bases. The CDR3 runs to 16 residues. J was trimmed by 3 bases and V by 3 bases; bases with no gene match: 6. Germline CDR1 reads SGHRS; CDR2 reads YFSETQ. The CDR3 DNA follows: TGCGCCAGCAGCTCCTCCGGGACTAGCGACTACAATGAGCAGTTCTTC. Its translation: CASSSSGTSDYNEQFF.

The V call is TRBV6-5, the J call TRBJ2-7; possibly TRBD2 for D (6 bases). The CDR3 is made up of 16 amino acids. Trimming took 0 bases from V and 5 from J, leaving 17 bases between them. Germline lookup yields CDR1 MNHEY and CDR2 SVGAGI. The CDR3 sequence is CASSYSQTSLRHEQYF. The CDR3 nucleotides read TGTGCCAGCAGTTACTCCCAAACTAGCTTAAGGCACGAGCAGTACTTC.

This rearrangement joins TRBV11-3 to TRBJ1-1; D remains unclear. Per germline, CDR1 SGHNT and CDR2 YENEEA. Trimming took 2 bases from V and 6 from J, leaving 7 bases between them. This CDR3 is 12 amino acids long. The CDR3 DNA reads as TGTGCCAGCAGCTTATTTCTCCCTGAAGCTTTCTTT. It yields the protein CASSLFLPEAFF.

At least ten counts were recorded for this clone. The rearrangement joins TRBV7-9 to TRBJ1-1; possible D gene TRBD1, 5 bases. The CDR3 runs 15 residues. V dropped 5 bases and J dropped 5 bases, with 18 bases sitting between them. The V gene's germline CDR1 is SEHNR and CDR2 FQNEAQ (reference sequence). CDR3 amino acids: CASSPETARRTEAFF. The CDR3 DNA reads as TGTGCCAGCAGCCCTGAGACAGCCCGGCGGACTGAAGCTTTCTTT.

CDR3 nucleotides: TGTGCCAGCAGCTTAGCCCCGATAAATGAGCAGTTCTTC. This codes for CASSLAPINEQFF. This chain connects TRBV7-6 to TRBJ2-1; D is unresolved. The V gene lost 0 bases and the J gene lost 7 bases, with 7 bases spanning the gap. The CDR3 is made up of 13 amino acids. Germline V gene lookup returns CDR1 SGHVS and CDR2 FNYEAQ.

The genes are TRBV6-1 and TRBJ2-7; D is unclear. Trimming removed 6 bases at V and 0 bases at J, with 6 bases between. The germline gives CDR1 MNHNS, CDR2 SASEGT. This CDR3 is built from 12 residues. CDR3 loop: CASRGSSYEQYF. The CDR3 DNA reads TGTGCCAGCAGGGGAAGCTCCTACGAGCAGTACTTC.

This clone was counted between two and nine times. The chain links TRBV6-5 to TRBJ1-6; D uncertain. The CDR3 runs 14 residues. Germline-derived CDR1 and CDR2 are MNHEY and SVGAGI. V was pared by 6 bases and J by 9 bases, with 15 bases between. CDR3 nucleotides: TGTGCCAGCAGCTCCGGGAGGATAGGTTCACCCCTCCACTTT. Its translation is CASSSGRIGSPLHF.

This chain links TRBV30 with TRBJ2-5, with D tentatively TRBD1 or TRBD2 (6 bases each). The CDR3 runs to 13 residues. V lost 5 bases to trimming and J lost 9 bases, with 19 bases between them. Germline V gives CDR1 GTSNPN, CDR2 SVGIG (reference sequence). The CDR3 spells CAWSGTPREAQYF. The CDR3 DNA is TGTGCCTGGTCGGGGACACCCAGGGAGGCCCAGTACTTC.

Here the CDR3 DNA reads TGTGCCAGCGCCCCCGATGCGCAGTATTTT. Protein product: CASAPDAQYF. The V call is TRBV2, the J call TRBJ2-3; D is unresolved. The CDR3 loop spans 10 amino acids. Germline assignment: CDR1 SNHLY and CDR2 FYNNEI. V was pared by 8 bases and J by 10 bases, with 10 bases between. The full variable domain, completed using reference TRBV2 and TRBJ2-3, is EPEVTQTPSHQVTQMGQEVILRCVPISNHLYFYWYRQILGQKVEFLVSFYNNEISEKSEIFDDQFSVERPDGSNFTLKIRSTKLEDSAMYFCASAPDAQYFGPGTRLTVL.

This clone was seen just once. The chain combines TRBV28 with TRBJ2-1, with D tentatively TRBD2 (6 bases). V lost 6 bases, J lost 8 bases, and 14 bases lay in between. The germline V gene has CDR1 MDHEN and CDR2 SYDVKM. This CDR3 is 13 amino acids long. This CDR3 reads CASRPPGRHEQFF. CDR3 DNA: TGTGCCAGCAGACCCCCGGGGAGGCATGAGCAGTTCTTC. Combining the CDR3 with reference TRBV28 and TRBJ2-1 gives the whole variable domain DVKVTQSSRYLVKRTGEKVFLECVQDMDHENMFWYRQDPGLGLRLIYFSYDVKMKEKGDIPEGYSVSREKKERFSLILESASTNQTSMYLCASRPPGRHEQFFGPGTRLTVL.

The CDR3 is CASSPRSGTDTQYF. CDR3 nucleotides: TGTGCCAGCTCGCCGCGGTCAGGCACAGATACGCAGTATTTT. The rearrangement joins TRBV18 to TRBJ2-3, with D uncertain. The CDR3 sequence is 14 residues long. V was shortened by 6 bases and J by 1 base, with 11 bases between the two germline ends. Germline values: CDR1 KGHSH, CDR2 LQKENI.

A remark on this clone: A much larger clone sits a single nucleotide away, making a read error possible. The CDR3 DNA follows: TGTGCCTGGAGTCGGGACCGAGTTAACTATGGCTACACCTTC. Protein: CAWSRDRVNYGYTF. The rearrangement joins TRBV30 to TRBJ1-2; weak D call: TRBD1 (5 bases). Germline loops: CDR1 GTSNPN, CDR2 SVGIG (reference sequence). The CDR3 sequence is 14 residues long. Trimming removed 2 bases from V and 1 base from J, with 11 bases in between.

CDR3 DNA sequence: TGCGCCAGCAGCTTGGGACAGCTGGACAGGGCGGGATGGGGCTACACCTTC. It yields the protein CASSLGQLDRAGWGYTF. V usage is TRBV5-1 and J usage is TRBJ1-2; TRBD1 aligns across 8 bases. The V segment lost 0 bases and the J segment 8 bases; nucleotides outside the gene matches: 15. Per the germline V gene, CDR1 is SGHRS and CDR2 is YFSETQ. This CDR3 has 17 residues.

CDR3 sequence (DNA): TGTGCCAGCAGCTTGGAACCGGGACAGATCAATGAGCAGTTCTTC. Its protein product is CASSLEPGQINEQFF. The chain is built from TRBV5-6 and TRBJ2-1; 7 positions match TRBD1. The germline gives CDR1 SGHDT, CDR2 YYEEEE. The CDR3 runs 15 residues. The trim removed 0 bases at V and 6 bases at J, leaving 6 bases unmatched.

This clone has just one count. A much larger clone differs from this one at a single base, so this may be a read error. In the same sample, other DNA sequences code for this CDR3. The rearrangement links TRBV11-2 to TRBJ1-1; D remains unclear. CDR1 is SGHAT, CDR2 FQNNGV, per germline. This CDR3 comprises 13 residues. The CDR3 bases are TGTGCCAGTAGCTTACAGTTCAATTCTGAAGCTTTCTTT. Its translation: CASSLQFNSEAFF.

CDR3 amino acids: CASSLRTGGGTEAFF. As DNA, the CDR3 is TGTGCCAGCAGTCTTAGGACAGGGGGCGGCACTGAAGCTTTCTTT. The chain carries TRBV27 and TRBJ1-1; TRBD1 aligns across 11 bases. Germline values: CDR1 MNHEY, CDR2 SMNVEV (reference sequence). This CDR3 comprises 15 residues. V lost 5 bases, J lost 4 bases, and 6 bases stayed unmatched.

The chain has TRBV7-2 and TRBJ2-5; TRBD2 might be the D (5 bases). Trimming shortened V by 5 bases and J by 2 bases, and 9 bases separated the two germline ends. The germline CDR1 and CDR2 sequences are SGHTA and FQGNSA. There are 13 residues in the CDR3. The chain's CDR3 is CASSRGQQETQYF. DNA for the CDR3: TGTGCCAGCAGCCGGGGTCAGCAAGAGACCCAGTACTTC. Together with reference TRBV7-2 and TRBJ2-5, the CDR3 gives the full variable domain: GAGVSQSPSNKVTEKGKDVELRCDPISGHTALYWYRQSLGQGLEFLIYFQGNSAPDKSGLPSDRFSAERTGGSVSTLTIQRTQQEDSAVYLCASSRGQQETQYFGPGTRLLVL.

The chain employs TRBV27 and TRBJ2-2, with 9 bases aligning to TRBD1. There are 20 residues in the CDR3. Germline V gene sequence: CDR1 MNHEY, CDR2 SMNVEV (reference sequence). After removal of 0 bases from V and 2 bases from J, the junction contained 13 bases not matched to a gene. This CDR3 reads CASSLSAPQAGQGNTGELFF. CDR3 in DNA: TGTGCCAGCAGTTTATCGGCTCCGCAAGCGGGACAGGGTAACACCGGGGAGCTGTTTTTT.

The J gene is TRBJ1-2, the V gene TRBV7-2; tentatively, D is TRBD1 (5 bases). V gave up 5 bases and J gave up 8 bases, with 18 bases separating them. In germline, CDR1 is SGHTA, CDR2 FQGNSA. This CDR3 spans 14 amino acids. Here the CDR3 DNA reads TGTGCCAGCAGCGACCGGGACGGCGATCGGGGCTACACCTTC. Protein sequence: CASSDRDGDRGYTF.

This clone was seen ten or more times. The chain couples TRBV7-9 to TRBJ2-5; D might be TRBD1 (5 bases). The CDR3 sequence is 15 residues long. V lost 2 bases and J 0 bases, leaving 10 bases between the germline ends. Looked up from germline, CDR1 is SEHNR and CDR2 is FQNEAQ (reference sequence). The CDR3 loop is CASSLSQGNQETQYF. CDR3 bases: TGTGCCAGCAGCTTATCGCAGGGTAACCAAGAGACCCAGTACTTC.

J is TRBJ2-1 and V is TRBV28, with D unresolved. Looked up from germline, CDR1 is MDHEN and CDR2 is SYDVKM. This CDR3 comprises 13 residues. V was trimmed by 6 bases and J by 6 bases, leaving 12 bases between them. In DNA, the CDR3 is TGTGCCAGCAGGGGGTCCCGAAGCAATGAGCAGTTCTTC. Protein: CASRGSRSNEQFF. Looking up the rest from reference TRBV28 and TRBJ2-1 gives the full variable domain: DVKVTQSSRYLVKRTGEKVFLECVQDMDHENMFWYRQDPGLGLRLIYFSYDVKMKEKGDIPEGYSVSREKKERFSLILESASTNQTSMYLCASRGSRSNEQFFGPGTRLTVL.

The chain uses TRBV5-1 and TRBJ1-2, with 12 bases lining up with TRBD1. Looked up from germline, CDR1 is SGHRS and CDR2 is YFSETQ. V trimming: 3 bases; J trimming: 7 bases; junction bases outside the gene matches: 4. The CDR3 covers 14 residues. The CDR3 spells CASSWGQGAFGYTF. The CDR3 coding sequence is TGCGCCAGCAGCTGGGGACAGGGGGCTTTTGGCTACACCTTC.

J is TRBJ2-1 and V is TRBV7-2; 11 nucleotides agree with TRBD2. The CDR3 consists of 19 residues. Germline assignment: CDR1 SGHTA and CDR2 FQGNSA. Trimming took 6 bases from V and 0 from J; bases not matched to a gene: 13. The CDR3 loop reads CASRPTSGRGPSSYNEQFF. DNA for the CDR3: TGTGCCAGCAGGCCTACTAGCGGGAGAGGACCGAGCTCCTACAATGAGCAGTTCTTC.

The V and J genes are TRBV18 and TRBJ1-1, with D unclear. Germline loops: CDR1 KGHSH, CDR2 LQKENI. The ends were cut back, 3 bases at V and 1 base at J, with 6 bases in the middle. The CDR3 totals 13 residues. CDR3 sequence: CASSPAENTEAFF. DNA of the CDR3: TGTGCCAGCTCACCGGCAGAGAACACTGAAGCTTTCTTT.

A few counts support this clone. The rearrangement links TRBV29-1 to TRBJ1-1; a possible D gene is TRBD1 (6 bases). Germline values: CDR1 SQVTM, CDR2 ANQGSEA. This CDR3 is built from 12 residues. V was trimmed by 5 bases and J by 8 bases, leaving 15 bases between them. CDR3 sequence reads: CSVLRGGQEAFF. CDR3 bases: TGCAGCGTTCTCCGGGGGGGGCAGGAAGCTTTCTTT.

The rearrangement uses TRBV30 and TRBJ2-7; tentatively, D is TRBD2 (6 bases). This CDR3 comprises 14 residues. With 0 bases removed from V and 0 bases from J, the gap between germline ends came to 9 bases. Per the germline V gene, CDR1 is GTSNPN and CDR2 is SVGIG (reference sequence). The CDR3 is CAWSVQTSSYEQYF. In nucleotides, the CDR3 is TGTGCCTGGAGTGTACAGACTAGCTCCTACGAGCAGTACTTC.